Below are 14 T cell receptor beta chains sequenced from a single sample in a study of T cell changes during pregnancy in multiple sclerosis (dated by TCRdb to about 2019). Libraries were constructed by the immunoSEQ multiplex PCR assay. As stored in TCRdb, this immuneACCESS dataset retains in-frame rearrangements with V and J assigned. A fraction of the clones does not appear; measured against another copy, unresolved V genes explain less than half of the discrepancy, and the remainder lacks a known reason. The sample profile shows roughly 100,000 clones; 85% to 95% of them were found once. The ten largest make up about 0.88% of the sample. The sequencing here drew on peripheral blood, taken after pregnancy. The receptor source for this set is a female donor with multiple sclerosis, enrolled in a pregnancy study.

The rearrangement uses TRBV6-1 and TRBJ2-7, with D maybe TRBD2 (5 bases). CDR1 MNHNS and CDR2 SASEGT come from the germline V gene. Trimming pared 7 bases from V and 4 bases from J, leaving 8 bases between. The CDR3 has 11 amino acids. Written as DNA, the CDR3 is TGTGCCAGCAAGAGGGAATACGAGCAGTACTTC. As protein: CASKREYEQYF.

The chain has TRBV7-9 and TRBJ2-7; the match to TRBD1 covers 8 bases. J gave up 2 bases and V 10 bases, and 10 bases lay outside the gene matches. CDR1 SEHNR and CDR2 FQNEAQ come from the germline V gene (reference sequence). This CDR3 contains 14 residues. CDR3 nucleotide sequence: TGTGCCACCTCAGGGGGCTATACACCCTACGAGCAGTACTTC. This translates into CATSGGYTPYEQYF.

The gene calls are TRBV5-1 and TRBJ2-7, with TRBD1 as a possible D gene (5 bases). Germline assignment: CDR1 SGHRS and CDR2 YFSETQ. V lost 4 bases, J lost 4 bases, and 18 bases lay in between. This CDR3 has 15 amino acids. The DNA for the CDR3 is TGCGCCAGCAGCCCGGATGGACACCGATTATACGAGCAGTACTTC. This codes for CASSPDGHRLYEQYF.

The J gene is TRBJ2-1, the V gene TRBV19; tentatively, D is TRBD1 (6 bases). This CDR3 is 14 amino acids long. V was shortened by 6 bases and J by 4 bases, with 13 bases between the two germline ends. The germline V gene has CDR1 LNHDA and CDR2 SQIVND (reference sequence). CDR3 DNA sequence: TGTGCCAGTAGGCCCGGGACACCGTACAATGAGCAGTTCTTC. Translating gives CASRPGTPYNEQFF.

The J gene is TRBJ2-3, the V gene TRBV6-5; tentatively, D is TRBD2 (5 bases). With 3 bases removed from V and 6 bases from J, the gap between germline ends came to 13 bases. Germline V lookup: CDR1 MNHEY, CDR2 SVGAGI. The CDR3 totals 14 residues. CDR3 in amino acids: CASSYGLAADTQYF. CDR3 sequence (DNA): TGTGCCAGCAGTTATGGGCTAGCTGCGGATACGCAGTATTTT.

The chain combines TRBV29-1 with TRBJ2-2, with D perhaps matching TRBD1 (5 bases). V lost 6 bases and J lost 0, with 11 bases in between. The CDR3 has 14 residues. Germline V gives CDR1 SQVTM, CDR2 ANQGSEA. CDR3: CSVLRASNTGELFF. As DNA, the CDR3 is TGCAGCGTACTCAGGGCGTCGAACACCGGGGAGCTGTTTTTT.

The chain links TRBV30 to TRBJ1-1; D perhaps matches TRBD1 (5 bases). The germline gives CDR1 GTSNPN, CDR2 SVGIG (reference sequence). The V and J ends lost 0 bases and 5 bases respectively, with 7 bases between them. This CDR3 contains 12 residues. The CDR3 region is CAWSVKGTEAFF. In DNA form, the CDR3 reads TGTGCCTGGAGTGTAAAGGGGACTGAAGCTTTCTTT.

V is TRBV18 and J is TRBJ2-7; TRBD2 aligns across 7 bases. Per germline, CDR1 KGHSH and CDR2 LQKENI. V trimming: 1 base; J trimming: 2 bases; junction bases outside the gene matches: 14. The CDR3 has 18 amino acids. The CDR3 spells CASSPLLPGRATTYEQYF. The CDR3 DNA reads as TGTGCCAGCTCACCACTCTTACCGGGGAGGGCTACCACCTACGAGCAGTACTTC.

The V gene is TRBV5-1, the J gene TRBJ1-3; D unclear. The CDR3 consists of 15 residues. The ends were cut back, 2 bases at V and 0 bases at J, with 9 bases in the middle. Germline values: CDR1 SGHRS, CDR2 YFSETQ. Written as DNA, the CDR3 is TGCGCCAGCAGCTTCTCGAGAGACTCTGGAAACACCATATATTTT. It yields the protein CASSFSRDSGNTIYF. Together with reference TRBV5-1 and TRBJ1-3, the CDR3 gives the full variable domain: KAGVTQTPRYLIKTRGQQVTLSCSPISGHRSVSWYQQTPGQGLQFLFEYFSETQRNKGNFPGRFSGRQFSNSRSEMNVSTLELGDSALYLCASSFSRDSGNTIYFGEGSWLTVV.

The chain carries TRBV5-1 and TRBJ1-1; D unclear. V was trimmed by 4 bases and J by 3 bases, leaving 10 bases between them. The length of the CDR3 is 13 residues. Germline V lookup: CDR1 SGHRS, CDR2 YFSETQ. CDR3 sequence: CASSATPDTEAFF. DNA for the CDR3: TGCGCCAGCAGCGCGACTCCGGACACTGAAGCTTTCTTT.

V is TRBV6-1 and J is TRBJ2-1, with TRBD2 matching over 12 bases. This CDR3 spans 19 amino acids. Germline CDR1 is MNHNS and CDR2 is SASEGT. Germline trimming cut 1 base from V and 4 bases from J; bases unmatched to any gene: 11. CDR3: CASSEGWASGGVKYNEQFF. CDR3 nucleotides: TGTGCCAGCAGTGAAGGATGGGCTAGCGGGGGGGTGAAATACAATGAGCAGTTCTTC.

V gene TRBV5-1 combines with J gene TRBJ2-2; 8 bases map to TRBD2. The CDR3 contains 15 residues. Per the germline V gene, CDR1 is SGHRS and CDR2 is YFSETQ. V gave up 1 base and J gave up 3 bases; unmatched junction bases: 2. The CDR3 region is CASSLSSGDTGELFF. The CDR3 nucleotides read TGCGCCAGCAGCTTGAGTAGCGGGGACACCGGGGAGCTGTTTTTT.

CDR3 nucleotides: TGTGCCAGCAGCCCCGAAGCCCCCAGGGCTAAGGGCACAGATACGCAGTATTTT. The encoded protein is CASSPEAPRAKGTDTQYF. The chain is built from TRBV7-6 and TRBJ2-3, with D maybe TRBD1 (5 bases). Trimming cost V 5 bases and J 1 base, with 22 bases left between them. The CDR3 covers 18 residues. The V gene's germline CDR1 is SGHVS and CDR2 FNYEAQ.

This chain connects TRBV28 to TRBJ2-3, with 9 bases fitting TRBD2. Losses at the gene ends were 4 bases for V and 7 bases for J; bases not matched to a gene: 15. Germline CDR1 and CDR2: MDHEN and SYDVKM. This CDR3 region has 17 residues. CDR3 protein: CASSSPTGREGAYTQYF. Written as DNA, the CDR3 is TGTGCCAGCAGTTCCCCGACAGGGCGGGAGGGGGCCTATACGCAGTATTTT.